This T cell receptor (beta chain) was observed in a study of blood T cell repertoires in COVID-19. About the research overall: There were acute and convalescent COVID-19 samples, and they came from the United States, Italy and Spain. The analysed material was cDNA or gDNA that came from T cells, B-cell-depleted T cells, or PBMCs.

This clone was seen a handful of times. Original processing notes: How many nucleated cells were present was estimated from reference gene primer amplification. Assay used: immunoSEQ multiplex PCR; TCRdb lists only in-frame clones, some missing. The D gene and trimming were derived from the DNA, and the V and J assignments and clone size from that table. Of around 140,000 clones listed, nearly 90% are singletons. In germline, CDR1 is MNHEY, CDR2 SMNVEV (reference sequence). The CDR3 covers 18 residues. V dropped 4 bases and J dropped 3 bases, with 19 bases sitting between them. This clonotype was sampled from a man aged 65-85 years with acute or convalescent COVID-19. The chain is built from TRBV27 and TRBJ1-6; tentatively, D is TRBD1 (6 bases). The specimen sequenced was peripheral blood. The CDR3 nucleotides are TGTGCCAGCAGTTCTCTCTACAGGGATGTTTTCTATAATTCACCCCTCCACTTT. Translation gives CASSSLYRDVFYNSPLHF.